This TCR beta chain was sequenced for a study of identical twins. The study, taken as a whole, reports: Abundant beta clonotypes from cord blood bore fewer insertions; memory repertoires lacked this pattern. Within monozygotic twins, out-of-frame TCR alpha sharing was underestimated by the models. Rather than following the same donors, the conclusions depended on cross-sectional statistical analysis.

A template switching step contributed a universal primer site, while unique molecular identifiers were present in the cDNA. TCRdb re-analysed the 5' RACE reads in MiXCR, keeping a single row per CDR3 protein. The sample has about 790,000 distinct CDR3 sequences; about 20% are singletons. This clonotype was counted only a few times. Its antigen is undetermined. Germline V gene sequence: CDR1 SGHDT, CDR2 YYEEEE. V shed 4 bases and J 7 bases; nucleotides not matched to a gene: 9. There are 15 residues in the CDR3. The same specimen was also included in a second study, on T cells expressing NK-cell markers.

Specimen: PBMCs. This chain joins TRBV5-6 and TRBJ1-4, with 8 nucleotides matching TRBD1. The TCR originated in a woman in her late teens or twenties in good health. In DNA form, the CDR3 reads TGTGCCAGCAGCCACCCGACAGGGGACGGTGAAAAACTGTTTTTT. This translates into CASSHPTGDGEKLFF. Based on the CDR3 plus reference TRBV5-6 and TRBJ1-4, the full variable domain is DAGVTQSPTHLIKTRGQQVTLRCSPKSGHDTVSWYQQALGQGPQFIFQYYEEEERQRGNFPDRFSGHQFPNYSSELNVNALLLGDSALYLCASSHPTGDGEKLFFGSGTQLSVL.